The present TCR beta chain was sequenced within a study of T cell changes during pregnancy in multiple sclerosis. Germline assignment: CDR1 SGDLS and CDR2 YYNGEE. The CDR3 is 13 residues long. The V and J ends lost 4 bases and 5 bases respectively, with 13 bases between them. This clone has just one count. The method was immunoSEQ multiplex PCR; TCRdb's version includes in-frame clones alone and lacks a portion of them. The sample includes about 40,000 clones, roughly 90% seen only once; the top ten take 10% to 15%. Here the sequenced sample was CD8+ T cells from peripheral blood mononuclear cells, taken in the first trimester of pregnancy. The chain links TRBV9 to TRBJ2-7; no firm D call. This clonotype was sampled from a female donor with multiple sclerosis, enrolled in a pregnancy study. This chain's CDR3 is CASSPGGENEQYF. CDR3 nucleotide sequence: TGTGCCAGCAGCCCCGGCGGAGAGAACGAGCAGTACTTC.